A single T cell receptor beta chain is shown here with its context. This clonotype showed up many times. Its antigen remains unidentified. The record has no base qualities; no much larger clone is one base away. This record comes from a study of Graves' ophthalmopathy and Graves' hyperthyroidism (dated by TCRdb to about 2018). For the wider study: Peripheral blood was collected at initial diagnosis, before any treatment. The study used TCR beta repertoire signatures to distinguish Graves' ophthalmopathy from Graves' hyperthyroidism and to predict progression to ophthalmopathy. In total, around 140 blood samples were TCR-sequenced: around 42 ophthalmopathy, over 70 hyperthyroidism and some 17 hyperthyroidism-to-ophthalmopathy patients. A discovery set of 100 patients (under 45 ophthalmopathy, 55 to 65 stable hyperthyroidism) was enrolled to explore V-J signatures distinguishing ophthalmopathy from hyperthyroidism. The independent validation cohort included about 19 hyperthyroidism patients plus 17 patients who later progressed from hyperthyroidism to ophthalmopathy. In about six hyperthyroidism patients, the T-cell repertoire of thyroid tissue was compared with the T-cell repertoire of blood. Following sample collection, hyperthyroidism patients were given methimazole at a starting dose of 30 mg daily, and ophthalmopathy patients were given high-dose intravenous methylprednisolone. The 75 to 100 discovery patients were divided at random into training and test sets in a 7:3 ratio. The paper as a whole reports these results and caveats: Sample size was not statistically predetermined, and group allocation was not concealed from the investigators. In validation, the model predicted ophthalmopathy progression with over 60% sensitivity and around 72% specificity; roughly 11 predicted patients were CT-confirmed with GO in a median of about 7.1 months. In cross-validation, the 13-signature model distinguished ophthalmopathy from stable hyperthyroidism with approximately 88% sensitivity and around 82% specificity, and in the test set the corresponding values were roughly 78% and 74%. Most expanded thyroid clonotypes with a frequency above 0.001 also appeared in blood, which suggests that blood repertoires may reflect the immune response in the thyroid.

The cysteine opens and the phenylalanine closes a CDR3 of 12 amino acids. CDR3 DNA is the only sequence kept; it has 36 bases, read in frame from the first base. The germline V gene provides CDR1 SGHRS and CDR2 YFSETQ. The V end loses 1 base and the J end loses 9 bases, and a stretch of 10 bases separates them. A patient counted as having stable hyperthyroidism if there was no progression to ophthalmopathy within 18 months of follow-up. Patients with hyperthyroidism were aged 18 to 65 years, had been newly diagnosed, and had a disease duration of less than 2 months. Patients were excluded if they had other autoimmune diseases, uncontrolled infections, pregnancy or lactation. Diagnosis relied on clinical symptoms, serum thyroxine, TRAb, thyroid ultrasound and orbital computed tomography. PBMCs were isolated from more than 8 ml of fresh peripheral blood by Ficoll-Paque density gradient centrifugation. Total RNA was extracted with Trizol reagent and quality-checked on an Agilent 2100 Bioanalyzer.

TCR beta CDR3 regions were amplified from RNA transcripts for repertoire sequencing. The first round was an RT-PCR using HTBI primers with the Qiagen OneStep RT-PCR kit, and this first round was followed by a second-round multiplex PCR, then size selection and purification. Libraries were sequenced paired-end with 100 bp reads on an Illumina HiSeq2000. In the authors' own workflow: SOAPnuke was used for read processing, and reads with adapters, uncalled bases, a mean Phred below 15, or no exact constant-primer or identifier match were discarded. High-quality paired reads were merged with COPE v1.2.5. Unique nucleotide sequences were defined as clonotypes and aligned to IMGT TRB V, D and J references using MiTCR v1.1. Analysis was restricted to V-J combinations with a frequency above 0.0001, which covered roughly 99% of repertoires. For each V-J combination, a TCR clonal expansion and chaos score was defined as F50 clonal expansion divided by the chaos observed in the TCRdist matrix. Welch's t-statistics and random forest were used to reduce features to approximately 13 V-J combinations, which were fed into a naive Bayes classifier. The similarity between thyroid and blood repertoires was quantified using the Morisita-Horn index. In TCRdb, the public reads were trimmed at Q25 with fastp and aligned with MiXCR, with productive beta chains retained. When rows share a CDR3 protein, they turn into one entry using the most common DNA and genes. The authors' filters were not applied to this entry. This sample has roughly 410,000 distinct CDR3 sequences in its table, and approximately 15% of those were observed once. The top ten clonotypes cover 5.5% to 8% of the sample.

The sequence derives from a woman younger than 30 with stable Graves' hyperthyroidism. Donor details come from another sample of the same person, matched by shared clones. Specimen: peripheral blood. This receptor chain uses TRBV5-1 and TRBJ1-1; the D gene identity is not certain. The CDR3 amino acid sequence is: CASSLSMGKAFF. The nucleotide sequence is given as TGCGCCAGCAGCTTGTCAATGGGTAAAGCTTTCTTT.